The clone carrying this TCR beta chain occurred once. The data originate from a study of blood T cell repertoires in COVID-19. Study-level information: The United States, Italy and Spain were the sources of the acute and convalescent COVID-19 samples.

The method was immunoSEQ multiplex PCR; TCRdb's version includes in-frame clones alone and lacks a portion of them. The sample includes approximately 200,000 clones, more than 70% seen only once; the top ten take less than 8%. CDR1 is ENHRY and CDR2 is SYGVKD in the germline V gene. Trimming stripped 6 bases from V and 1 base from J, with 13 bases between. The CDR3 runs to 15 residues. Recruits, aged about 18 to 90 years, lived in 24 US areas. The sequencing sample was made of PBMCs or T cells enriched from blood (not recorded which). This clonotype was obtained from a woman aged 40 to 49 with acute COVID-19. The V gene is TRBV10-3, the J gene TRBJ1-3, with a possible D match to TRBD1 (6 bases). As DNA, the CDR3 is TGTGCCATCAGGGCTCAGGGGTTGTCTGGAAACACCATATATTTT. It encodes CAIRAQGLSGNTIYF.